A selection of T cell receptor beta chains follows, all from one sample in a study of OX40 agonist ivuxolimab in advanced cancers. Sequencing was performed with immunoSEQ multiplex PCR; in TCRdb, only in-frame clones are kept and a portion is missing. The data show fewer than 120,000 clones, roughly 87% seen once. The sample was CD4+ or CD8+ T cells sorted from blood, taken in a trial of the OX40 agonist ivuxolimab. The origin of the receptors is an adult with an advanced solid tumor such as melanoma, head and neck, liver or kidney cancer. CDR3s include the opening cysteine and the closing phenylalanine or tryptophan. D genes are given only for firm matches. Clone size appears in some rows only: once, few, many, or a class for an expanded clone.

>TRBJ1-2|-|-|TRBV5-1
TGCGCCAGCAGCAGCGAAGATAACTATGGCTACACCTTC
CASSSEDNYGYTF
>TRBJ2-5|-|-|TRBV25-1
TGTGCCAGCAGTGACTTGAACAGGGAAGGGGAGACCCAGTACTTC
CASSDLNREGETQYF
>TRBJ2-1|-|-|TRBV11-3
TGTGCCAGCAGCTGGACAGGGAGGGATGAGCAGTTCTTC
CASSWTGRDEQFF
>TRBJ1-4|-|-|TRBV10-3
TGTGCCATCAGTGGCAGTGGGGGGAATGAAAAACTGTTTTTT
CAISGSGGNEKLFF
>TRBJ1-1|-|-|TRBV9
TGTGCCAGCAGCACACAGGTTAACACTGAAGCTTTCTTT
CASSTQVNTEAFF
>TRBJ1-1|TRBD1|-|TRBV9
TGTGCCAGCAGCGACAGACAGGGGGACACTGAAGCTTTCTTT
CASSDRQGDTEAFF
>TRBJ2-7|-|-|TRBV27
TGTGCCAGCAGTAATATGTTCGCCGTGGACGAGCAGTACTTC
CASSNMFAVDEQYF
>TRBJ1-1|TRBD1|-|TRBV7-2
TGTGCCAGCAGCTTAGGGAGTAAGGGGGCGCGGGCTTTCTTT
CASSLGSKGARAFF
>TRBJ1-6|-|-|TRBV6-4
TGTGCCAGCAGTGAATCGAGGTTTTCACCCCTCCACTTT
CASSESRFSPLHF
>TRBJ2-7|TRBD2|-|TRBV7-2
TGTGCCAGCAGCTTAAGTCTAGCGGGAGGGTCCTACGAGCAGTACTTC
CASSLSLAGGSYEQYF
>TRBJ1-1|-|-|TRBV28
TGTGCCAGCAGGACAGAGAAGAACACTGAAGCTTTCTTT
CASRTEKNTEAFF
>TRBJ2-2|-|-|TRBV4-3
TGCGCCAGCAGCCAAGATAATAGGGGGGGCGGGGAGCTGTTTTTT
CASSQDNRGGGELFF
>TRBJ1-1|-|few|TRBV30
TGTGCCTGGAGTAGAGGGGTGGACACTGAAGCTTTCTTT
CAWSRGVDTEAFF
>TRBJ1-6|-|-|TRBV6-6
TGTGCCAGCAGTGTCCGGTCACCCCTCCACTTT
CASSVRSPLHF
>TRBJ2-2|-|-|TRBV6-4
TGTGCCAGCAGGGACACCAACACCGGGGAGCTGTTTTTT
CASRDTNTGELFF
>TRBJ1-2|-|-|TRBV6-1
TGTGCCAGCAGTGAAGCTGGACCCGCTGACTATGGCTACACCTTC
CASSEAGPADYGYTF
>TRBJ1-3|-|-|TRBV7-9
TGTGCCAGCAGCTTAGCCTTAGACACGAGCTCTGGAAACACCATATATTTT
CASSLALDTSSGNTIYF
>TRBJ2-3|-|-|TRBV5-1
TGCGCCAGCAGCTTGGTTACAGACTCAACAGATACGCAGTATTTT
CASSLVTDSTDTQYF
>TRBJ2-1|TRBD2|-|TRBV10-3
TGTGCCATCAGGGGGACTAGCGGGAGAGAAGAGCAGTTCTTC
CAIRGTSGREEQFF
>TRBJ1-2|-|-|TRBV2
TGTGCCAGCAGTTACAGACAGCATAACTATGGCTACACCTTC
CASSYRQHNYGYTF
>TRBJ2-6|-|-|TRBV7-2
TGTGCCAGCACCTTAGGTCTTCGAACGGCCAACGTCCTGACTTTC
CASTLGLRTANVLTF
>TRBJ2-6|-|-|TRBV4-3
TGCGCCAGCAGCCAAGATGTGCCCCAGGAAACCTCTGGGGCCAACGTCCTGACTTTC
CASSQDVPQETSGANVLTF
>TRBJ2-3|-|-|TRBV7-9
TGTGCCAGCAGCTTAGGACTAGAGACAGATACGCAGTATTTT
CASSLGLETDTQYF
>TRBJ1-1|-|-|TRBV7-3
TGTGCCAGCAGCTTATTATCGAGCACTGAAGCTTTCTTT
CASSLLSSTEAFF
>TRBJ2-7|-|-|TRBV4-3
TGCGCCAGCAGCCAATTTACTCGGGACATCTACGAGCAGTACTTC
CASSQFTRDIYEQYF
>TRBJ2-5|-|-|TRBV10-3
TGTGCCATCAGGGCCCTTGGGACGGAGACCCAGTACTTC
CAIRALGTETQYF
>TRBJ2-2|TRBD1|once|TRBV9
TGTGCCAGCAGCTCCAGTGGGGCAGGGGGCTTGATCGGGGAGCTGTTTTTT
CASSSSGAGGLIGELFF
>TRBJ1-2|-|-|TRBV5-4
TGTGCCAGCAGCTTGGAGGGGAATTACTATGGCTACACCTTC
CASSLEGNYYGYTF
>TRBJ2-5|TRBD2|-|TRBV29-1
TGCAGCGTGCTAGCGGGAGTACAAGAGACCCAGTACTTC
CSVLAGVQETQYF
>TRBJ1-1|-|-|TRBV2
TGTGCCAGCAGGGATGGACAATCTGAAGCTTTCTTT
CASRDGQSEAFF
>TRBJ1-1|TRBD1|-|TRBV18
TGTGCCAGCTCACCCGGGACAGTCACTGAAGCTTTCTTT
CASSPGTVTEAFF
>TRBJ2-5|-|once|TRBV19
TGTGCCGTGGGGATTGTGGAGACCCAGTACTTC
CAVGIVETQYF
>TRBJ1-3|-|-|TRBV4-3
TGCGCCAGCAGCCAAGCTCAGTCTGGAAACACCATATATTTT
CASSQAQSGNTIYF
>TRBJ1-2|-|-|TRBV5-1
TGCGCCAGCAGCTTGGTGGTGACACCCAGAGGTGGCCACACCTTC
CASSLVVTPRGGHTF
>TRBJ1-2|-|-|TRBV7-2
TGTGCCAGCAGCTTAGCATCGGGGCAGAACTATGGCTACACCTTC
CASSLASGQNYGYTF
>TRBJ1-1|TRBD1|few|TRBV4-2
TGTGCCAGCAGCCACGGACAGGTAGTCACTGAAGCTTTCTTT
CASSHGQVVTEAFF
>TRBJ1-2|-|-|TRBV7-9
TGTGCCAGCAGCAAAGGGCAGGATGGCTACACCTTC
CASSKGQDGYTF
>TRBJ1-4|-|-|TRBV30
TGTGCCTGGAGCCCTGGGACCGCCCCCCGGGGGGAAAAACTGTTTTTT
CAWSPGTAPRGEKLFF
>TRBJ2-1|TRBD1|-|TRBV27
TGTGCCAGCAGTTTGACCTACAGGGGCAATGAGCAGTTCTTC
CASSLTYRGNEQFF
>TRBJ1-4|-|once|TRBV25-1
TGTGCCAGCAGTGATTCTGGGAGTGAAAAACTGTTTTTT
CASSDSGSEKLFF
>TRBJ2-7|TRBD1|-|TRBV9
TGTGCCAGCAGCAAAGGACAGGGGTCCTCGTACGAGCAGTACTTC
CASSKGQGSSYEQYF
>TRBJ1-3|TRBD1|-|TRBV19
TGTGCCAGTAGCCGGACAGGGGAAGGAAACACCATATATTTT
CASSRTGEGNTIYF
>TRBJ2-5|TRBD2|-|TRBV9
TGTGCCAGCAGCGACGCGCAGCGGGAGATAGGAGAGACCCAGTACTTC
CASSDAQREIGETQYF
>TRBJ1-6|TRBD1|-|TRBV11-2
TGTGCCAGCAGCTTAGAACCCGGGACAGAGGACTCACCCCTCCACTTT
CASSLEPGTEDSPLHF
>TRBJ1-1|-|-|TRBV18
TGTGCCAGCTCTCCCCTTACGGCTCCCATGAACACTGAAGCTTTCTTT
CASSPLTAPMNTEAFF
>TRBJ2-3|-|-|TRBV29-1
TGCAGCGTTCCATTACATGACAGGTTGCAGTATTTT
CSVPLHDRLQYF
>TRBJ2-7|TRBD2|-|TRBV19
TGTGCCAGTCAAAAAAGCGGGGGTAGAGCCTACGAGCAGTACTTC
CASQKSGGRAYEQYF
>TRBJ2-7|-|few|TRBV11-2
TGTGCCAGCAGCCGGGGGTACGAGCAGTACTTC
CASSRGYEQYF
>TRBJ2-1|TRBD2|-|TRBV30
TGTGCCTGGAGTCAAGAGCGGGGTTACAATGAGCAGTTCTTC
CAWSQERGYNEQFF
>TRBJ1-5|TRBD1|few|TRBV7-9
TGTGCCAGCACCTTCACAGGGGCCCCCAATCAGCCCCAGCATTTT
CASTFTGAPNQPQHF
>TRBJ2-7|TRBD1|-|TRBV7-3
TGTGCCAGCAGCCTCGGGACAGTGAATACCTACGAGCAGTACTTC
CASSLGTVNTYEQYF
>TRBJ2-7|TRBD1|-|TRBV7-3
TGTGCCAGCAGCGACCGGGACAGCTCCTACGAGCAGTACTTC
CASSDRDSSYEQYF
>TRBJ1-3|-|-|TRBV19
TGTGCCAGTCGAACAGCCGGGGGGCAAGGAAACACCATATATTTT
CASRTAGGQGNTIYF
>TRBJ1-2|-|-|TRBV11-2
TGTGCCAGCAGCCCTCGGGACATCTATGGCTACACCTTC
CASSPRDIYGYTF